The 21 T cell receptor beta chains presented below share a single source sample, sequenced in a study of OX40 agonist ivuxolimab in advanced cancers. Data came from immunoSEQ multiplex PCR; TCRdb stores just in-frame clones and leaves some out. The sample shows 50,000 or so clones, 86% of them seen only once. Here the sequenced sample was CD4+ or CD8+ T cells sorted from blood, taken in a trial of the OX40 agonist ivuxolimab. These receptors all stem from an adult with an advanced solid tumor such as melanoma, head and neck, liver or kidney cancer.

This clone was recorded only once. The CDR3 reads CASSRDQTSATDTQYF. CDR3 in DNA: TGCGCCAGCAGCAGAGACCAGACTAGCGCCACAGATACGCAGTATTTT. The chain links TRBV5-1 to TRBJ2-3, with 8 bases matching TRBD2. The CDR3 has 16 amino acids. Germline assignment: CDR1 SGHRS and CDR2 YFSETQ. The trim removed 4 bases at V and 2 bases at J, leaving 9 bases unmatched.

V is TRBV19 and J is TRBJ2-7, with 8 bases that match TRBD2. The CDR3 runs to 12 residues. CDR1 and CDR2 from the germline V gene are LNHDA and SQIVND (reference sequence). Trimming at V came to 9 bases and at J to 1 base, leaving 2 bases not matched to a gene. The CDR3 loop reads CASGGGSYEQYF. Written as DNA, the CDR3 is TGTGCCAGCGGGGGGGGATCCTACGAGCAGTACTTC.

This clone occurred once. J is TRBJ2-3 and V is TRBV5-1; no reliable D call. The germline gives CDR1 SGHRS, CDR2 YFSETQ. V was clipped by 3 bases and J by 3 bases, with 5 bases between them. The CDR3 runs to 12 residues. CDR3 DNA sequence: TGCGCCAGCAGCTACGGAACAGATACGCAGTATTTT. It translates to CASSYGTDTQYF.

This clone came up once. The genes are TRBV20-1 and TRBJ1-1, with a tentative D call TRBD1 (5 bases). The length of the CDR3 is 11 residues. Per germline, CDR1 DFQATT and CDR2 SNEGSKA (reference sequence). Trimming took 6 bases from V and 7 from J, leaving 12 bases between them. The CDR3 DNA follows: TGCAGTGCCTCGGGGGACGTTGAAGCTTTCTTT. Amino acids: CSASGDVEAFF.

The chain joins TRBV28 to TRBJ2-6; D unclear. The CDR3 runs 16 residues. The V end was cut by 6 bases, the J end by 0 bases, with 12 bases between. Per germline, CDR1 MDHEN and CDR2 SYDVKM. The chain's CDR3 is CASSQSVPSGANVLTF. In nucleotides, the CDR3 is TGTGCCAGCAGCCAATCCGTCCCCTCTGGGGCCAACGTCCTGACTTTC.

The chain is built from TRBV19 and TRBJ1-4; 7 bases are shared with TRBD1. V trimming: 1 base; J trimming: 3 bases; junction bases outside the gene matches: 8. The CDR3 covers 17 residues. Per germline, CDR1 LNHDA and CDR2 SQIVND (reference sequence). Written as DNA, the CDR3 is TGTGCCAGTAGTATAGGTACAGGGGACGGACCTAATGAAAAACTGTTTTTT. It encodes CASSIGTGDGPNEKLFF.

Notes on this clone: This sample includes further DNA sequences coding for the same CDR3. The chain recombines TRBV5-1 with TRBJ2-3, with TRBD2 identical over 9 bases. In germline, CDR1 is SGHRS, CDR2 YFSETQ. This CDR3 region has 16 residues. J gave up 5 bases and V 4 bases, and 11 bases lay outside the gene matches. DNA of the CDR3: TGCGCCAGCAGCCCCAGTATGGCGGGAGGGGTAGATACGCAGTATTTT. Encoded protein: CASSPSMAGGVDTQYF.

This chain links TRBV18 with TRBJ1-4; the D is unclear. CDR1 KGHSH and CDR2 LQKENI come from the germline V gene. Trimming stripped 8 bases from V and 0 bases from J, with 7 bases between. This CDR3 spans 13 amino acids. In DNA form, the CDR3 reads TGTGCCAGCGGTCCCTCAACTAATGAAAAACTGTTTTTT. Translating gives CASGPSTNEKLFF.

CDR3 sequence: CASSPTDSPPYEQYF. CDR3 sequence (DNA): TGTGCCAGCAGTCCCACGGACAGTCCTCCCTACGAGCAGTACTTC. V usage is TRBV6-5 and J usage is TRBJ2-7, with D tentatively TRBD1 (6 bases). CDR1 and CDR2 (germline): MNHEY, SVGAGI. CDR3 size: 15 residues. V was shortened by 5 bases and J by 2 bases, with 16 bases between the two germline ends.

The chain carries TRBV9 and TRBJ1-5; D possibly corresponds to TRBD1 (6 bases). Per the germline V gene, CDR1 is SGDLS and CDR2 is YYNGEE. Trimming stripped 3 bases from V and 2 bases from J, with 18 bases between. This CDR3 has 17 amino acids. DNA of the CDR3: TGTGCCAGCAGCGCCGAAGCTGAGGGGGATGGCAATCAGCCCCAGCATTTT. Protein: CASSAEAEGDGNQPQHF.

In DNA form, the CDR3 reads TGTGCCAGCGGCAAAACAGGGGGAGATCAAGAGACCCAGTACTTC. Translation: CASGKTGGDQETQYF. V gene TRBV27 combines with J gene TRBJ2-5, with 8 positions matching TRBD1. The CDR3 runs to 15 residues. Germline V gives CDR1 MNHEY, CDR2 SMNVEV (reference sequence). J was trimmed by 2 bases and V by 8 bases; bases with no gene match: 10.

This chain uses TRBV23-1 with TRBJ2-7; possibly TRBD2 for D (5 bases). TRBV23-1 is placed among ORFs of uncertain function. V was pared by 1 base and J by 7 bases, with 20 bases between. The length of the CDR3 is 16 residues. In DNA, the CDR3 is TGCGCCAGCAGTCAATATCGTGCCGTCCTAGCCGTAGAGCAGTACTTC. As protein: CASSQYRAVLAVEQYF.

This rearrangement joins TRBV25-1 to TRBJ1-1; a weak D match, TRBD1 (5 bases). CDR1 and CDR2 (germline): MGHDK, SYGVNS. Trimming removed 4 bases at V and 1 base at J, with 7 bases between. CDR3 size: 13 residues. The CDR3: CASSVQGNTEAFF. Here the CDR3 DNA reads TGTGCCAGCAGTGTCCAGGGGAACACTGAAGCTTTCTTT.

The chain joins TRBV11-1 to TRBJ2-1; TRBD1 matches at 8 bases. Germline trimming cut 2 bases from V and 9 bases from J; bases unmatched to any gene: 18. CDR3 length: 18 residues. Germline V gene lookup returns CDR1 SGHAT and CDR2 FQDESV (reference sequence). The CDR3 bases are TGTGCCAGCAGCTTACGGGCAGGGGGCGTCAACAACAAAATTGAGCAGTTCTTC. Protein: CASSLRAGGVNNKIEQFF.

The chain has TRBV5-4 and TRBJ1-3; possible D gene TRBD1, 5 bases. The CDR3 length is 15 residues. CDR1 is SGHNT, CDR2 YYREEE, per germline (reference sequence). V lost 10 bases, J lost 0 bases, and 17 bases lay in between. The CDR3 DNA reads TGTGCCGCAAACAGCGGGGGGAACTCTGGAAACACCATATATTTT. It is translated as CAANSGGNSGNTIYF. The full variable domain, with the rest looked up from reference TRBV5-4 and TRBJ1-3, is ETGVTQSPTHLIKTRGQQVTLRCSSQSGHNTVSWYQQALGQGPQFIFQYYREEENGRGNFPPRFSGLQFPNYSSELNVNALELDDSALYLCAANSGGNSGNTIYFGEGSWLTVV.

The chain employs TRBV21-1 and TRBJ2-3; no DNA check was done on the table's D call, TRBD2. TRBV21-1 is a listed pseudogene. This CDR3 spans 16 amino acids. The CDR3 region has the DNA TGTGCCAGCAGCAAAGCTGCGGGGACTAGCACAGATACGCAGTATTTT. This translates into CASSKAAGTSTDTQYF.

The rearrangement links TRBV6-6 to TRBJ2-5; 9 nucleotides align to TRBD1. Germline-derived CDR1 and CDR2 are MNHNY and SVGAGI (reference sequence). V gave up 5 bases and J gave up 6 bases; unmatched junction bases: 10. There are 15 residues in the CDR3. This CDR3 reads CASSPTGGLFKTQYF. The DNA for the CDR3 is TGTGCCAGCAGTCCGACAGGGGGGTTATTCAAGACCCAGTACTTC.

This sequence joins TRBV2 and TRBJ1-1; D gene ambiguous. V was cut by 2 bases and J by 0 bases, with 7 bases left in between. CDR1 and CDR2 from the germline V gene are SNHLY and FYNNEI. The length of the CDR3 is 14 residues. This CDR3 reads CASSELELNTEAFF. CDR3 DNA sequence: TGTGCCAGCAGTGAACTGGAATTGAACACTGAAGCTTTCTTT.

This chain links TRBV27 with TRBJ2-7, with D tentatively TRBD2 (5 bases). The CDR3 covers 15 residues. With 5 bases removed from V and 0 bases from J, the gap between germline ends came to 14 bases. Germline values: CDR1 MNHEY, CDR2 SMNVEV (reference sequence). The CDR3 coding sequence is TGTGCCAGCAGTGTGGGCAGCGGCCGCTCCTACGAGCAGTACTTC. Translation: CASSVGSGRSYEQYF.

Comment on this clone: Distinct nucleotide sequences in the sample also encode this CDR3. The chain employs TRBV11-2 and TRBJ1-5; D is perhaps TRBD1 (5 bases). Trimming stripped 5 bases from V and 8 bases from J, with 13 bases between. Germline CDR1 and CDR2: SGHAT and FQNNGV. The CDR3 has 13 residues. DNA for the CDR3: TGTGCCAGCAGCCCGGGGCTCACAGAGCCCCAGCATTTT. This codes for CASSPGLTEPQHF.

The genes are TRBV10-3 and TRBJ1-2; D ambiguous. With 10 bases removed from V and 0 bases from J, the gap between germline ends came to 18 bases. The CDR3 runs 15 residues. Germline lookup yields CDR1 ENHRY and CDR2 SYGVKD. The CDR3 region is CASHGAGRTNYGYTF. In DNA form, the CDR3 reads TGTGCCAGCCATGGAGCGGGGAGAACTAACTATGGCTACACCTTC.